Below are 32 T cell receptor beta chains sequenced from a single sample in a study of T-cell memory formation after mild COVID-19. TCRdb processed the 5' RACE reads anew with MiXCR; each CDR3 protein has one entry. The top ten hold 22% of the sample, which has about 240,000 distinct CDR3 sequences, around a tenth seen once. What was sequenced was PBMCs or a T cell subset sorted from them (not recorded which). Receptors were obtained from a man between 18 and 29 years old who had mild COVID-19 (a few samples of this study predate the infection). Cell type and time point are not known.

This clonotype was seen more than once but under ten times. The gene calls are TRBV7-9 and TRBJ1-5; no firm D call. V was shortened by 5 bases and J by 4 bases, with 9 bases between the two germline ends. Germline assignment: CDR1 SEHNR and CDR2 FQNEAQ (reference sequence). This CDR3 is built from 13 residues. This chain's CDR3 is CASSADGNQPQHF. The CDR3 region has the DNA TGTGCCAGCAGCGCGGACGGGAATCAGCCCCAGCATTTT.

This clonotype came up many times. The V call is TRBV5-1, the J call TRBJ2-3; 7 bases are a match to TRBD1. CDR1 and CDR2 from the germline V gene are SGHRS and YFSETQ. Trimming at V came to 7 bases and at J to 2 bases, leaving 7 bases not matched to a gene. The CDR3 runs to 14 residues. The CDR3 DNA follows: TGCGCCAGCTACCGGGACAGCAACACAGATACGCAGTATTTT. This encodes CASYRDSNTDTQYF.

Only a few counts were recorded for this clonotype. This chain links TRBV4-2 with TRBJ2-1; unclear D gene. In germline, CDR1 is LGHNA, CDR2 YNFKEQ. This CDR3 has 11 residues. V gave up 1 base and J gave up 8 bases, with 3 bases separating them. The DNA for the CDR3 is TGTGCCAGCAGCCAAGTCCATGAGCAGTTCTTC. Amino acids: CASSQVHEQFF.

The rearrangement joins TRBV4-3 to TRBJ1-4; D is possibly TRBD1 (6 bases). The CDR3 is made up of 17 amino acids. The V end lost 2 bases, the J end lost 0 bases, and 13 bases lay between the germline ends. The germline CDR1 and CDR2 sequences are LGHNA and YSLEER. CDR3 sequence (DNA): TGCGCCAGCAGCCAACGCACAGGGTACACAACTAATGAAAAACTGTTTTTT. It translates to CASSQRTGYTTNEKLFF.

This clonotype was detected only a few times. V usage is TRBV7-6 and J usage is TRBJ1-4, with D perhaps TRBD1 (6 bases). The germline V and J ends were trimmed by 3 bases and 0 bases, with 14 bases remaining between them. The germline V gene has CDR1 SGHVS and CDR2 FNYEAQ. The CDR3 loop spans 17 amino acids. CDR3 region: CASSLIQGKATNEKLFF. CDR3 nucleotides: TGTGCCAGCAGCTTGATTCAGGGGAAGGCAACTAATGAAAAACTGTTTTTT.

The chain recombines TRBV10-3 with TRBJ2-3; D not certain. CDR3 length: 13 amino acids. CDR1 is ENHRY, CDR2 SYGVKD, per germline. The V end lost 10 bases, the J end lost 4 bases, and 15 bases lay between the germline ends. DNA for the CDR3: TGTGCCACCCTTTATAAAAACGCAGATACGCAGTATTTT. Translated: CATLYKNADTQYF.

The chain carries TRBV5-6 and TRBJ1-3; D unresolved. Germline CDR1 SGHDT, CDR2 YYEEEE. The V end was cut by 2 bases, the J end by 0 bases, with 9 bases between. The CDR3 loop spans 15 amino acids. In DNA form, the CDR3 reads TGTGCCAGCAGCTTAAACTCCGGCTCTGGAAACACCATATATTTT. It codes for CASSLNSGSGNTIYF.

This clonotype showed up just a few times. The V gene is TRBV5-1, the J gene TRBJ2-2; D not resolved. V was shortened by 0 bases and J by 7 bases, with 13 bases between the two germline ends. The germline V gene encodes CDR1 SGHRS and CDR2 YFSETQ. The CDR3 sequence is 15 residues long. CDR3 sequence (DNA): TGCGCCAGCAGCTTGGAGCACTTTGGGGTCGGGGAGCTGTTTTTT. Translation: CASSLEHFGVGELFF.

This clonotype appeared a few times. The chain uses TRBV28 and TRBJ1-2; D perhaps matches TRBD1 (6 bases). Looked up from germline, CDR1 is MDHEN and CDR2 is SYDVKM. The CDR3 has 14 amino acids. Trimming took 5 bases from V and 8 from J, leaving 18 bases between them. CDR3 in amino acids: CASSAPGGRRGYTF. The DNA of the CDR3 is TGTGCCAGCAGTGCCCCCGGGGGGCGCAGGGGCTACACCTTC.

Here the CDR3 DNA reads TGTGCCAGCAGCTTAGAGGCGACAGGGCTCACAGATACGCAGTATTTT. Its translation is CASSLEATGLTDTQYF. V and J are TRBV7-8 and TRBJ2-3, with 7 bases fitting TRBD1. Germline CDR1 reads SGHVS; CDR2 reads FQNEAQ. Trimming took 1 base from V and 2 from J; bases not matched to a gene: 6. CDR3 length equals 16 residues.

This clonotype was counted at least ten times. The gene calls are TRBV10-2 and TRBJ2-1; 12 bases align to TRBD2. CDR1 WSHSY and CDR2 SAAADI come from the germline V gene. V trimming: 8 bases; J trimming: 6 bases; junction bases outside the gene matches: 2. The CDR3 sequence is 13 residues long. The CDR3 DNA reads TGCGCCAGCCGACTAGCGGGAGTCAATGAGCAGTTCTTC. It codes for CASRLAGVNEQFF.

V is TRBV18 and J is TRBJ1-1; TRBD1 aligns across 8 bases. Germline values: CDR1 KGHSH, CDR2 LQKENI. J gave up 3 bases and V 6 bases, and 15 bases lay outside the gene matches. This CDR3 comprises 17 residues. CDR3 DNA: TGTGCCAGCTCCAGCTTATGGCAGGGGGCAAGCCACACTGAAGCTTTCTTT. It translates to CASSSLWQGASHTEAFF.

This clonotype was detected only a few times. The genes are TRBV5-1 and TRBJ2-5; D possibly corresponds to TRBD1 (5 bases). The CDR3 is 13 residues long. The germline gives CDR1 SGHRS, CDR2 YFSETQ. Trimming took 0 bases from V and 5 from J, leaving 8 bases between them. Here the CDR3 reads CASSLDRHETQYF. CDR3 sequence (DNA): TGCGCCAGCAGCTTGGACAGGCATGAGACCCAGTACTTC. The full variable domain, completed using reference TRBV5-1 and TRBJ2-5, is KAGVTQTPRYLIKTRGQQVTLSCSPISGHRSVSWYQQTPGQGLQFLFEYFSETQRNKGNFPGRFSGRQFSNSRSEMNVSTLELGDSALYLCASSLDRHETQYFGPGTRLLVL.

This clonotype was observed a handful of times. This rearrangement joins TRBV6-2 or TRBV6-3 to TRBJ1-1, with D unclear. This CDR3 comprises 15 residues. V lost 6 bases, J lost 1 base, and 15 bases lay in between. Germline CDR1 is MNHEY and CDR2 is SVGEGT. CDR3 in amino acids: CASRGMQAGNTEAFF. In DNA form, the CDR3 reads TGTGCCAGCAGGGGCATGCAGGCAGGGAACACTGAAGCTTTCTTT.

This clonotype was observed a handful of times. The chain employs TRBV6-5 and TRBJ1-1; a weak D match, TRBD1 (5 bases). Deletions cut 8 bases from V and 3 bases from J, with 19 bases between. From germline, CDR1 is MNHEY and CDR2 SVGAGI. The CDR3 runs to 15 residues. The CDR3 sequence: CASGHPGFTDTEAFF. The CDR3 nucleotides are TGTGCCAGCGGCCACCCAGGGTTTACGGACACTGAAGCTTTCTTT.

A few counts support this clonotype. The chain couples TRBV29-1 to TRBJ2-1; 12 nucleotides match TRBD2. CDR3 length: 15 amino acids. Trimming took 0 bases from V and 6 from J; bases not matched to a gene: 3. Germline values: CDR1 SQVTM, CDR2 ANQGSEA. The CDR3 loop is CSVEEGLAGPNEQFF. DNA of the CDR3: TGCAGCGTTGAAGAGGGACTAGCGGGTCCCAATGAGCAGTTCTTC.

This clonotype was counted at least ten times. This CDR3 reads CASSWRPVSYEQYF. DNA of the CDR3: TGCGCCAGCAGCTGGAGACCCGTATCCTACGAGCAGTACTTC. The chain combines TRBV5-1 with TRBJ2-7, with D uncertain. Germline V gene lookup returns CDR1 SGHRS and CDR2 YFSETQ. The CDR3 is made up of 14 amino acids. V lost 3 bases, J lost 1 base, and 11 bases lay in between.

V is TRBV7-3 and J is TRBJ2-1; 13 bases are shared with TRBD2. Germline-derived CDR1 and CDR2 are SGHTA and FQGTGA. V trimming: 4 bases; J trimming: 9 bases; junction bases outside the gene matches: 12. The CDR3 runs 17 residues. CDR3: CASSSGPTSGGAFEQFF. CDR3 bases: TGTGCCAGCAGCTCGGGGCCAACTAGCGGGGGGGCCTTTGAGCAGTTCTTC.

This clonotype was observed many times. V is TRBV5-1 and J is TRBJ2-1; D not resolved. The CDR3 sequence is 18 residues long. CDR1 is SGHRS, CDR2 YFSETQ, per germline. Trimming removed 4 bases from V and 0 bases from J, with 20 bases in between. The CDR3 region is CASSPNPETLRSYNEQFF. As DNA, the CDR3 is TGCGCCAGCAGCCCGAACCCCGAAACCCTGCGCTCCTACAATGAGCAGTTCTTC.

This chain joins TRBV29-1 and TRBJ2-7; possibly TRBD1 or TRBD2 for D (5 bases each). The CDR3 is 12 amino acids. Looked up from germline, CDR1 is SQVTM and CDR2 is ANQGSEA. Deletions cut 8 bases from V and 2 bases from J, with 13 bases between. For the CDR3, the DNA is TGCAGCTCTCGGGACGGAGCCTACGAGCAGTACTTC. Its translation: CSSRDGAYEQYF.

The table lists this clonotype with a few counts. The gene calls are TRBV4-1 and TRBJ2-4, with 15 positions matching TRBD2. Unmatched junction bases numbered 6, after V lost 4 bases and J lost 2 bases. Germline lookup yields CDR1 MGHRA and CDR2 YSYEKL. The CDR3 covers 18 residues. The CDR3 DNA reads as TGCGCCAGCAGCCGAGGACTAGCGGGGGGGCGTCCCAAAAACATTCAGTACTTC. This gives the protein CASSRGLAGGRPKNIQYF.

The rearrangement joins TRBV7-9 to TRBJ2-1; D might be TRBD1 or TRBD2, each matching 5 bases. Per the germline V gene, CDR1 is SEHNR and CDR2 is FQNEAQ (reference sequence). Between the trimmed V and J ends, which lost 5 bases and 5 bases, there was a span of 13 bases. The CDR3 is 14 amino acids. This chain's CDR3 is CASSPAGADNEQFF. CDR3 bases: TGTGCCAGCAGCCCCGCCGGGGCCGACAATGAGCAGTTCTTC.

This clonotype was found a few times. The V call is TRBV11-2, the J call TRBJ2-7; either TRBD1 or TRBD2 may fit D (5 bases each). Trimming pared 5 bases from V and 7 bases from J, leaving 27 bases between. Germline V lookup: CDR1 SGHAT, CDR2 FQNNGV. The CDR3 covers 17 residues. The CDR3: CASSQRVGDSKSAEQYF. The CDR3 DNA follows: TGTGCCAGCAGCCAGCGTGTGGGGGATTCTAAATCCGCGGAGCAGTACTTC.

This clonotype came up a few times. The chain uses TRBV16 and TRBJ1-1; 7 nucleotides align to TRBD1. CDR1 and CDR2 from the germline V gene are KGHSY and FQNENV. J was trimmed by 3 bases and V by 0 bases; bases with no gene match: 4. CDR3 length: 15 residues. CDR3 DNA: TGTGCCAGCAGCCAATCGACAGGGTCGTACACTGAAGCTTTCTTT. It yields the protein CASSQSTGSYTEAFF.

The rearrangement uses TRBV4-3 and TRBJ1-4; TRBD1 matches 8 bases. Germline CDR1 LGHNA, CDR2 YSLEER. V trimming: 4 bases; J trimming: 5 bases; junction bases outside the gene matches: 15. The CDR3 spans 18 residues. DNA for the CDR3: TGCGCCAGCAGCCCCGCCGGGACAGGAGGGAGAGGAAATGAAAAACTGTTTTTT. Translated: CASSPAGTGGRGNEKLFF.

This clonotype was detected a few times. The chain is built from TRBV11-2 and TRBJ2-1; 12 bases line up with TRBD2. In germline, CDR1 is SGHAT, CDR2 FQNNGV. The trim removed 5 bases at V and 6 bases at J, leaving 5 bases unmatched. This CDR3 region has 15 residues. CDR3 bases: TGTGCCAGCAGCCGGACTAGCGGGGACTTCAATGAGCAGTTCTTC. Amino acid sequence: CASSRTSGDFNEQFF.

The V call is TRBV14, the J call TRBJ1-2; D might be TRBD1 (5 bases). V lost 5 bases, J lost 4 bases, and 14 bases lay in between. Per germline, CDR1 SGHDN and CDR2 FVKESK. The CDR3 covers 14 residues. The CDR3 bases are TGTGCCAGCAGCTCTAGACAGACGCTCTATGGCTACACCTTC. Translated: CASSSRQTLYGYTF.

This clonotype appeared a few times. The rearrangement uses TRBV20-1 and TRBJ1-1; no reliable D call. The ends were cut back, 5 bases at V and 7 bases at J, with 14 bases in the middle. Per germline, CDR1 DFQATT and CDR2 SNEGSKA (reference sequence). The CDR3 is 12 amino acids. CDR3 amino acids: CSAAGRYREAFF. The CDR3 DNA reads TGCAGTGCTGCCGGGAGGTACCGTGAAGCTTTCTTT.

This clonotype has a count of ten or more. This rearrangement joins TRBV11-2 to TRBJ2-7; D is unresolved. The germline V gene encodes CDR1 SGHAT and CDR2 FQNNGV. The CDR3 consists of 13 residues. Trimming stripped 0 bases from V and 0 bases from J, with 3 bases between. The CDR3 is CASSLEFSYEQYV. For the CDR3, the DNA is TGTGCCAGCAGCTTAGAATTCTCCTACGAGCAGTACGTC.

The chain carries TRBV6-6 and TRBJ1-2; D is undetermined. Trimming shortened V by 6 bases and J by 4 bases, and 18 bases separated the two germline ends. Germline loops: CDR1 MNHNY, CDR2 SVGAGI (reference sequence). This CDR3 comprises 15 residues. The CDR3, as DNA: TGTGCCAGCAGCTATTTAGCGAAGGTGTTCTATGGCTACACCTTC. Translated, it gives CASSYLAKVFYGYTF.

This clonotype was seen a handful of times. This rearrangement joins TRBV20-1 to TRBJ2-7; D is perhaps TRBD2 (7 bases). The V end lost 6 bases, the J end lost 5 bases, and 8 bases lay between the germline ends. Germline V CDR1 and CDR2: DFQATT, SNEGSKA (reference sequence). The CDR3 consists of 10 residues. The CDR3 region is CSAGGHEQYF. CDR3 in DNA: TGCAGTGCCGGGGGGCACGAGCAGTACTTC.

This clonotype was seen a single time. The chain is built from TRBV7-9 and TRBJ2-2; TRBD1 matches at 9 bases. The CDR3 runs 15 residues. The V segment lost 5 bases and the J segment 4 bases; nucleotides outside the gene matches: 5. Germline CDR1 SEHNR, CDR2 FQNEAQ (reference sequence). The CDR3 here is CASSKGDRATGELFF. As DNA, the CDR3 is TGTGCCAGCAGCAAGGGGGACAGGGCCACCGGGGAGCTGTTTTTT.